This T cell receptor beta chain appears in the sequencing data of a study of blood T cells in healthy people across ages. Combining a sample-barcoded 5' primer with a J-beta primer mix, a second PCR ran for 7 to 11 cycles. TCRdb called the 5' RACE reads again in MiXCR, with one record for every CDR3 protein. The table records fewer than 700,000 distinct CDR3 sequences, 40% to 45% of them present only once. The CDR3 spans 16 residues. Germline V lookup: CDR1 DFQATT, CDR2 SNEGSKA (reference sequence). V was pared by 3 bases and J by 1 base, with 19 bases between. The sequence was collected from an elderly man in good health. The V call is TRBV20-1, the J call TRBJ2-7; tentatively, D is TRBD2 (5 bases). The specimen sequenced was blood. CDR3 DNA: TGCAGTGCTAGCGGGATATCGGGTCGGGGATCCTACGAGCAGTACTTC. It codes for CSASGISGRGSYEQYF.